This T cell receptor beta chain was captured by sequencing in a study of shared clonotypes between healthy human individuals. Points from the study as a whole: Naive subsets generally exceeded memory subsets in estimated richness. Sharing across four donors was highest in naive CD4 (roughly 5%) and lowest in memory CD8 (approximately 0.4%).

None of the donors, who were healthy HIV-negative adults, had recently had acute infections or vaccinations. Concerning this clone: The antigen remains undetermined.

Replicate PCRs for sorted subsets used 200 ng DNA; this equaled tens of thousands of T cell genomes. Sequencing was performed with immunoSEQ multiplex PCR; in TCRdb, only in-frame clones are kept and a portion is missing. Of about a million clones listed, approximately 80% are singletons. The V gene's germline CDR1 is SGHNT and CDR2 YYREEE (reference sequence). The CDR3 runs to 13 residues. The germline V and J ends were trimmed by 4 bases and 5 bases, with 12 bases remaining between them. The chain carries TRBV5-4 and TRBJ2-5; tentatively, D is TRBD1 (6 bases). The sample comprised memory CD4+ T cells sorted from blood. Subset given: CD45RA-negative fraction. This TCR derives from a man aged 18 to 29 in good health. CDR3 DNA sequence: TGTGCCAGCAGCCCAGACAGGCTGGAGACCCAGTACTTC. It is translated as CASSPDRLETQYF.